These 19 T cell receptor beta chains originate from one sample sequenced in a study of blood T cell repertoires in COVID-19. Here immunoSEQ multiplex PCR was the method, and the copy in TCRdb shows in-frame clones only, minus some. The sample lists about 81,000 clones, about nine tenths occurring once. The sequenced sample was peripheral blood. The origin of the receptors is a man between 65 and 85 years old with active or convalescent COVID-19.

This rearrangement joins TRBV4-3 to TRBJ2-2; 7 bases are shared with TRBD2. Unmatched junction bases numbered 10, after V lost 8 bases and J lost 1 base. Germline CDR1 LGHNA, CDR2 YSLEER. The CDR3 runs 16 residues. CDR3 residues: CASAPTAGMNTGELFF. The CDR3 DNA follows: TGCGCCAGCGCCCCAACAGCGGGAATGAACACCGGGGAGCTGTTTTTT.

The chain uses TRBV27 and TRBJ2-2; 7 bases are shared with TRBD1. The V segment lost 5 bases and the J segment 4 bases; nucleotides outside the gene matches: 10. This CDR3 is 16 amino acids long. CDR1 is MNHEY and CDR2 is SMNVEV in the germline V gene (reference sequence). CDR3 coding DNA: TGTGCCAGCAGTCCATTAGGGGGCGGGCGCACCGGGGAGCTGTTTTTT. This encodes CASSPLGGGRTGELFF.

This clone was seen a single time. The rearrangement uses TRBV27 and TRBJ2-7; D possibly corresponds to TRBD1 (5 bases). Trimming shortened V by 6 bases and J by 1 base, and 13 bases separated the two germline ends. Germline CDR1 and CDR2: MNHEY and SMNVEV (reference sequence). The CDR3 is 14 amino acids. The CDR3 nucleotides are TGTGCCAGCAGACCCCGACAGAATTCCTACGAGCAGTACTTC. The encoded protein is CASRPRQNSYEQYF.

This rearrangement joins TRBV7-6 to TRBJ1-6; no clear D gene. V dropped 5 bases and J dropped 8 bases, with 10 bases sitting between them. CDR1 is SGHVS, CDR2 FNYEAQ, per germline. This CDR3 comprises 13 residues. The CDR3 DNA sequence: TGTGCCAGCAGCGACTACAGAGATTCACCCCTCCACTTT. Translating gives CASSDYRDSPLHF.

This chain joins TRBV10-3 and TRBJ1-6; a weak D match, TRBD1 (6 bases). The V end lost 5 bases, the J end lost 7 bases, and 9 bases lay between the germline ends. Germline CDR1 ENHRY, CDR2 SYGVKD. The CDR3 covers 13 residues. CDR3 sequence reads: CAISFTGNSPLHF. The CDR3 DNA is TGTGCCATCAGTTTCACAGGGAATTCACCCCTCCACTTT.

In DNA form, the CDR3 reads TGCAGTGCTAGTTCACTCACAGGGGGCTGGGGCTACACCTTC. Protein: CSASSLTGGWGYTF. The chain is built from TRBV20-1 and TRBJ1-2; 9 bases map to TRBD1. The V gene end was trimmed by 3 bases and the J gene end by 8 bases; junction bases not matched to a gene: 10. Germline assignment: CDR1 DFQATT and CDR2 SNEGSKA (reference sequence). CDR3 length: 14 amino acids.

V usage is TRBV9 and J usage is TRBJ1-6, with D perhaps TRBD1 (5 bases). The CDR3 runs to 15 residues. The germline V gene encodes CDR1 SGDLS and CDR2 YYNGEE. Trimming removed 4 bases from V and 3 bases from J, with 11 bases in between. In DNA form, the CDR3 reads TGTGCCAGCAGCCTTGGGGCAGTCTATAATTCACCCCTCCACTTT. This codes for CASSLGAVYNSPLHF.

The chain recombines TRBV7-6 with TRBJ2-3; a weak D match, TRBD2 (5 bases). V was pared by 1 base and J by 2 bases, with 10 bases between. The CDR3 totals 15 residues. Germline CDR1 and CDR2: SGHVS and FNYEAQ. The CDR3 sequence: CASSLGLRDTDTQYF. The CDR3 DNA reads as TGTGCCAGCAGCTTAGGTTTGAGGGACACAGATACGCAGTATTTT.

CDR3 nucleotides: TGTGCCAGTAGTAGCTTCATCCTACAGGGAACATATGGCTACACCTTC. Its protein is CASSSFILQGTYGYTF. The gene calls are TRBV19 and TRBJ1-2, with a weak D call TRBD1 (6 bases). The CDR3 totals 16 residues. Trimming shortened V by 4 bases and J by 5 bases, and 20 bases separated the two germline ends. Germline V gene lookup returns CDR1 LNHDA and CDR2 SQIVND (reference sequence).

This chain links TRBV7-2 with TRBJ1-2, with 8 bases fitting TRBD1. Germline V lookup: CDR1 SGHTA, CDR2 FQGNSA. The CDR3 length is 13 residues. With V trimmed by 5 bases and J by 9 bases, 8 bases remained unmatched. The CDR3 spells CASSANDRGSYTF. The CDR3 DNA reads TGTGCCAGCAGCGCTAATGACAGGGGTAGCTACACCTTC.

This clone has a handful of counts. DNA of the CDR3: TGTGCCACCAGTGACGACAGGGGGAATGGCTACACCTTC. It translates to CATSDDRGNGYTF. This rearrangement joins TRBV24-1 to TRBJ1-2; 9 bases line up with TRBD1. Germline-derived CDR1 and CDR2 are KGHDR and SFDVKD. This CDR3 region has 13 residues. Trimming removed 4 bases from V and 6 bases from J; junction bases left unmatched: 2.

V usage is TRBV5-6 and J usage is TRBJ2-1; 11 positions match TRBD2. CDR1 and CDR2 (germline): SGHDT, YYEEEE. The CDR3 is 17 residues long. Losses at the gene ends were 3 bases for V and 4 bases for J; bases not matched to a gene: 9. DNA for the CDR3: TGTGCCAGCAGCTGGAGTCTAGCGGGGGGCCTGTACAATGAGCAGTTCTTC. Its translation: CASSWSLAGGLYNEQFF.

The V gene is TRBV5-4, the J gene TRBJ1-1; the D gene is possibly TRBD1 (5 bases). Trimming took off 1 base at V and 5 bases at J, with 15 bases between the two ends. The germline V gene encodes CDR1 SGHNT and CDR2 YYREEE (reference sequence). This CDR3 has 15 residues. The CDR3 sequence is CASSLNPRVGTEAFF. The CDR3 nucleotides are TGTGCCAGCAGCTTGAACCCCAGGGTAGGAACTGAAGCTTTCTTT. Filled out from reference TRBV5-4 and TRBJ1-1, the complete variable domain reads ETGVTQSPTHLIKTRGQQVTLRCSSQSGHNTVSWYQQALGQGPQFIFQYYREEENGRGNFPPRFSGLQFPNYSSELNVNALELDDSALYLCASSLNPRVGTEAFFGQGTRLTVV.

The chain links TRBV7-2 to TRBJ1-5, with a possible D match to TRBD1 (6 bases). V was clipped by 1 base and J by 7 bases, with 8 bases between them. The germline CDR1 and CDR2 sequences are SGHTA and FQGNSA. CDR3 length equals 13 residues. CDR3 amino acids: CASSLVGTQPQHF. The CDR3 nucleotides read TGTGCCAGCAGCTTAGTAGGGACACAGCCCCAGCATTTT.

The gene calls are TRBV7-6 and TRBJ2-3; 15 bases line up with TRBD2. This CDR3 has 17 amino acids. V gave up 5 bases and J gave up 5 bases; unmatched junction bases: 8. The germline CDR1 and CDR2 sequences are SGHVS and FNYEAQ. The CDR3: CASSPRTSGGAGDTQYF. In DNA form, the CDR3 reads TGTGCCAGCAGCCCCCGGACTAGCGGGGGGGCCGGAGATACGCAGTATTTT.

This clone was recorded once. This rearrangement joins TRBV5-1 to TRBJ1-1, with D uncertain. CDR1 SGHRS and CDR2 YFSETQ come from the germline V gene. Trimming took 0 bases from V and 0 from J, leaving 6 bases between them. This CDR3 spans 14 amino acids. DNA of the CDR3: TGCGCCAGCAGCTTGGACAGTCTGAACACTGAAGCTTTCTTT. It translates to CASSLDSLNTEAFF.

There are a few counts of this clone. The chain couples TRBV5-1 to TRBJ1-1, with TRBD1 as a possible D gene (6 bases). The CDR3 extends over 14 amino acids. Germline CDR1 is SGHRS and CDR2 is YFSETQ. Trimming took 2 bases from V and 2 from J, leaving 10 bases between them. The CDR3: CASSLQGSNTEAFF. CDR3 nucleotides: TGCGCCAGCAGCTTACAGGGATCAAACACTGAAGCTTTCTTT. The full variable domain, its missing parts supplied by reference TRBV5-1 and TRBJ1-1, is KAGVTQTPRYLIKTRGQQVTLSCSPISGHRSVSWYQQTPGQGLQFLFEYFSETQRNKGNFPGRFSGRQFSNSRSEMNVSTLELGDSALYLCASSLQGSNTEAFFGQGTRLTVV.

This clone is a singleton in its sample. The V and J genes are TRBV27 and TRBJ1-1, with a possible D match to TRBD1 (6 bases). The CDR3 is made up of 13 amino acids. The V gene's germline CDR1 is MNHEY and CDR2 SMNVEV (reference sequence). V lost 5 bases and J lost 11, with 18 bases in between. The chain's CDR3 is CASSTMGPRGAFF. The CDR3 DNA is TGTGCCAGCAGTACTATGGGTCCGAGGGGGGCTTTCTTT.

This chain joins TRBV5-6 and TRBJ1-5, with D perhaps matching TRBD1 (5 bases). The CDR3 length is 15 residues. V lost 3 bases to trimming and J lost 3 bases, with 13 bases between them. CDR1 is SGHDT, CDR2 YYEEEE, per germline. The chain's CDR3 is CASSYGQGFNQPQHF. DNA for the CDR3: TGTGCCAGCAGCTATGGTCAGGGCTTCAATCAGCCCCAGCATTTT.